This T cell receptor beta chain was identified during a study of siplizumab effects on memory and regulatory T cells. This clone turned up a few times. TCRdb's copy holds only in-frame clones and misses some; the assay was immunoSEQ multiplex PCR. The table records around 99,000 clones, 92% of them present only once. The CDR3 loop spans 15 amino acids. CDR1 is GTSNPN, CDR2 SVGIG, per germline (reference sequence). The germline V and J ends were trimmed by 3 bases and 5 bases, with 19 bases remaining between them. The V call is TRBV30, the J call TRBJ1-1; D unclear. Sequencing input: Tregs sorted from blood. This TCR derives from a human donor in good health. The CDR3 sequence is CAWSPTGRRKTEAFF. CDR3 DNA sequence: TGTGCCTGGAGCCCCACGGGGAGGAGGAAGACTGAAGCTTTCTTT.